The clone carrying this TCR beta chain has more than one count but fewer than ten. Its antigen is not identified. Trimming shortened V by 4 bases and J by 2 bases, and 13 bases separated the two germline ends. The CDR3 sequence is 14 residues long. Germline V gene lookup returns CDR1 SGDLS and CDR2 YYNGEE. This sample was included in a study of beta chain features in type 1 diabetes. Study in general: Age, gender and cell yields were alike across patients and healthy donors. General study results and limits: Any HLA-type effect on TCRB rearrangement remained unresolved here. A moderate, significant TCRB CDR3 shortening appeared in type 1 diabetes across four CD4+ subsets.

All of the isolated RNA was reverse transcribed, so expressed TCRB transcripts were sequenced. This table comes from immunoSEQ multiplex PCR, and its TCRdb copy is limited to in-frame clones, with some not included. This sample has under 300,000 clones, with roughly 20% found just once. This receptor was obtained from a middle-aged woman with type 1 diabetes. V usage is TRBV9 and J usage is TRBJ2-7; D gene unclear. The sequencing sample was made of naive CD4+ T cells from blood. The CDR3 reads CASSPRVFPYEQYF. DNA for the CDR3: TGTGCCAGCAGCCCTCGGGTTTTCCCCTACGAGCAGTACTTC. The entire variable domain, with the rest obtained from reference TRBV9 and TRBJ2-7, is as follows: DSGVTQTPKHLITATGQRVTLRCSPRSGDLSVYWYQQSLDQGLQFLIQYYNGEERAKGNILERFSAQQFPDLHSELNLSSLELGDSALYFCASSPRVFPYEQYFGPGTRLTVT.